These T cell receptor beta chains were read from a single sample in a study of shared clonotypes between healthy human individuals. Data came from immunoSEQ multiplex PCR; TCRdb stores just in-frame clones and leaves some out. The sample comprises just over 2,000,000 clones, roughly 94% of which are singletons, and more than 0.1% rests with the top ten. Sample: naive CD4+ T cells sorted from blood. The receptor set was obtained from a man aged 18-30 years in good health. Both conserved end residues are part of each CDR3. D genes are given only for firm matches. Rows may omit the clone size; those that give it use once, few, many or a size class.

D	size	V	J	CDR3	DNA
TRBD2	-	TRBV30	TRBJ2-1	CASTLAVSYNEQFF	TGTGCCTCCACCCTAGCGGTTTCCTACAATGAGCAGTTCTTC
-	-	TRBV2	TRBJ1-6	CASSEAGTLNSPLHF	TGTGCCAGCAGTGAGGCAGGGACCCTTAATTCACCCCTCCACTTT
-	once	TRBV29-1	TRBJ1-1	CSVGAGGPEAFF	TGCAGCGTGGGCGCGGGGGGCCCTGAAGCTTTCTTT
-	-	TRBV4-3	TRBJ2-5	CAGSQATGSQETQYF	TGCGCCGGCAGCCAAGCCACAGGATCTCAAGAGACCCAGTACTTC
-	-	TRBV5-1	TRBJ2-3	CASSYGGTDTQYF	TGCGCCAGCAGCTACGGGGGCACAGATACGCAGTATTTT
-	once	TRBV19	TRBJ2-6	CASSMKSSGANVLTF	TGTGCCAGTAGTATGAAGAGCTCTGGGGCCAACGTCCTGACTTTC
TRBD2	-	TRBV11-2	TRBJ2-1	CASSFLGLAGGSPSSEQFF	TGTGCCAGCAGCTTCCTGGGACTAGCGGGAGGGTCCCCTTCCAGCGAGCAGTTCTTC
-	-	TRBV9	TRBJ2-3	CASSGAGMSTDTQYF	TGTGCCAGCTCCGGGGCGGGAATGAGCACAGATACGCAGTATTTT
-	-	TRBV15	TRBJ2-7	CATSRDMGLAYEQYF	TGTGCCACCAGCAGAGATATGGGGCTGGCCTACGAGCAGTACTTC
-	-	TRBV2	TRBJ1-4	CASSEGLGTNEKLFF	TGTGCCAGCAGTGAAGGTCTGGGAACTAATGAAAAACTGTTTTTT
TRBD1	-	TRBV6-4	TRBJ1-2	CASSGDSTGGKGYTF	TGTGCCAGCAGTGGGGACTCGACAGGGGGCAAAGGCTACACCTTC
TRBD2	-	TRBV2	TRBJ2-4	CASSATSGETKNIQYF	TGTGCCAGCAGTGCGACTAGCGGGGAGACGAAAAACATTCAGTACTTC
TRBD1	few	TRBV25-1	TRBJ2-7	CASASGQGAYEQYF	TGTGCCAGCGCCTCGGGACAGGGGGCCTACGAGCAGTACTTC
-	-	TRBV4-3	TRBJ1-5	CASSVNRVSGQPQHF	TGCGCCAGCAGCGTTAACAGGGTTTCAGGTCAGCCCCAGCATTTT
TRBD2	-	TRBV18	TRBJ2-7	CASSPGTSGLYEQYF	TGTGCCAGCTCACCAGGGACTAGCGGCTTGTACGAGCAGTACTTC
TRBD2	-	TRBV7-2	TRBJ2-2	CASSPGLAVNTGELFF	TGTGCCAGCAGCCCCGGACTAGCGGTGAACACCGGGGAGCTGTTTTTT
TRBD1	-	TRBV30	TRBJ1-1	CAWKDRGSWTEAFF	TGTGCCTGGAAAGACAGGGGGAGTTGGACTGAAGCTTTCTTT
TRBD1	-	TRBV6-1	TRBJ1-5	CASSSGTAYNQPQHF	TGTGCCAGCAGTTCCGGGACAGCCTACAATCAGCCCCAGCATTTT
-	once	TRBV6-5	TRBJ1-6	CASRKPQGGNSPLHF	TGTGCCAGCAGGAAACCCCAGGGAGGCAATTCACCCCTCCACTTT
-	-	TRBV12-2	TRBJ2-4	CASRLASSPREAAKNIQYF	TGTGCAAGTCGCTTAGCCTCATCCCCGCGGGAGGCCGCCAAAAACATTCAGTACTTC
TRBD1	-	TRBV29-1	TRBJ1-5	CSVALGTENQPQHF	TGCAGCGTTGCTCTTGGGACAGAAAATCAGCCCCAGCATTTT
-	once	TRBV4-1	TRBJ1-5	CASSPRGAQPQHF	TGCGCCAGCAGCCCACGGGGGGCACAGCCCCAGCATTTT
-	-	TRBV28	TRBJ1-2	CAARASGYTF	TGTGCGGCCAGAGCCTCTGGCTACACCTTC
-	-	TRBV6-5	TRBJ2-7	CASSYSARPTSYEQYF	TGTGCCAGCAGTTACTCTGCGAGGCCGACGTCCTACGAGCAGTACTTC
TRBD2	-	TRBV18	TRBJ2-5	CASSASRLAGGETQYF	TGTGCCAGCTCAGCGTCGAGGCTAGCGGGAGGAGAGACCCAGTACTTC
TRBD2	once	TRBV5-5	TRBJ2-7	CASSSGTSPHEQYF	TGTGCCAGCAGCTCCGGGACTAGTCCCCACGAGCAGTACTTC
-	-	TRBV2	TRBJ1-4	CATVREGLGSNEKLFF	TGTGCCACCGTGCGGGAGGGGCTGGGGTCTAATGAAAAACTGTTTTTT
-	-	TRBV6-5	TRBJ1-1	CASGRGGINTEAFF	TGTGCCAGCGGTCGGGGGGGTATAAACACTGAAGCTTTCTTT
-	-	TRBV6-5	TRBJ1-5	CASSSDSTYQPQHF	TGTGCCAGCAGCTCCGACAGTACCTATCAGCCCCAGCATTTT
-	-	TRBV6-4	TRBJ1-2	CASPFGSLPNYGYTF	TGTGCCAGCCCCTTTGGGAGTCTCCCTAACTATGGCTACACCTTC
-	-	TRBV19	TRBJ2-1	CASSIDQPGLLEQFF	TGTGCCAGTAGTATCGACCAACCGGGGCTCCTTGAGCAGTTCTTC
-	-	TRBV19	TRBJ1-1	CASSIVQGRDEAFF	TGTGCCAGTAGTATAGTCCAAGGGCGCGATGAAGCTTTCTTT
-	-	TRBV9	TRBJ2-1	CASSVDRGEQFF	TGTGCCAGCAGCGTAGATAGGGGGGAGCAGTTCTTC
-	few	TRBV4-1	TRBJ1-6	CASSQGAGLDNSPLHF	TGCGCCAGCAGCCAAGGCGCGGGTTTGGATAATTCACCCCTCCACTTT
TRBD2	-	TRBV5-5	TRBJ2-3	CASSLGRSTDTQYF	TGTGCCAGCAGCCTCGGGAGGAGCACAGATACGCAGTATTTT
-	-	TRBV29-1	TRBJ2-7	CSVEVSSYEQYF	TGCAGCGTTGAAGTTAGCTCCTACGAGCAGTACTTC
-	-	TRBV20-1	TRBJ2-7	CSAFRDYEQYF	TGCAGTGCTTTCAGGGACTACGAGCAGTACTTC
-	-	TRBV7-2	TRBJ2-5	CASSPASGGQETQYF	TGTGCCAGCAGCCCGGCCTCCGGGGGCCAAGAGACCCAGTACTTC
TRBD1	few	TRBV18	TRBJ1-6	CASSPPTGENSPLHF	TGTGCCAGCTCACCCCCGACAGGGGAAAACTCACCCCTCCACTTT
-	-	TRBV25-1	TRBJ2-5	CASSEFYRETQYF	TGTGCCAGCAGTGAATTCTACAGAGAGACCCAGTACTTC
-	-	TRBV7-2	TRBJ1-6	CASSLAKTGLHF	TGTGCCAGCAGCTTAGCGAAGACAGGTCTCCACTTT